Listed here are 30 T cell receptor beta chains from one sample, sequenced in a study of graft-versus-host responses after intestinal transplantation. Sequenced by immunoSEQ multiplex PCR; TCRdb stores in-frame clones only, minus some. The sample records about 7,200 clones, roughly 24% being singletons. The sample consisted of alloreactive CD4+ T cells from a mixed lymphocyte reaction culture, taken before transplantation. Specified subset: CFSE-low proliferating T cells sorted from roughly six-day pre-transplant mixed lymphocyte reaction (GvH or HvG direction). Every receptor here comes from a human patient who was an organ donor for intestinal transplantation.

This clone has a handful of counts. The J gene is TRBJ2-1, the V gene TRBV7-3; no clear D gene. Germline loops: CDR1 SGHTA, CDR2 FQGTGA. Trimming stripped 2 bases from V and 4 bases from J, with 9 bases between. The CDR3 has 14 residues. The CDR3 here is CASSLAGPYNEQFF. DNA of the CDR3: TGTGCCAGCAGCTTAGCCGGCCCATACAATGAGCAGTTCTTC.

The chain combines TRBV6-1 with TRBJ2-3; TRBD2 agrees at 11 bases. Germline trimming cut 6 bases from V and 5 bases from J; bases unmatched to any gene: 4. From germline, CDR1 is MNHNS and CDR2 SASEGT. This CDR3 contains 14 residues. CDR3 protein: CASRLAGVVDTQYF. DNA of the CDR3: TGTGCCAGCAGACTAGCGGGAGTGGTAGATACGCAGTATTTT.

The sample holds a few counts of this clone. Other DNA sequences of this sample code for an identical CDR3. CDR3: CASSVGGQQGVETQYF. The CDR3 DNA sequence: TGTGCCAGCAGCGTAGGGGGCCAACAGGGGGTCGAGACCCAGTACTTC. The chain is built from TRBV9 and TRBJ2-5, with 8 bases fitting TRBD1. Looked up from germline, CDR1 is SGDLS and CDR2 is YYNGEE. The CDR3 has 16 amino acids. The V gene end was trimmed by 0 bases and the J gene end by 5 bases; junction bases not matched to a gene: 9.

The J gene is TRBJ2-7, the V gene TRBV28; D possibly corresponds to TRBD1 (6 bases). Trimming pared 3 bases from V and 3 bases from J, leaving 12 bases between. CDR1 MDHEN and CDR2 SYDVKM come from the germline V gene. CDR3 length: 14 amino acids. The CDR3 nucleotides are TGTGCCAGCAGTTTCAACAGGGTTTACTACGAGCAGTACTTC. Its translation: CASSFNRVYYEQYF.

In its sample, this clone is medium-sized. The chain links TRBV28 to TRBJ1-5; 9 bases are shared with TRBD1. From germline, CDR1 is MDHEN and CDR2 SYDVKM. V was pared by 4 bases and J by 6 bases, with 7 bases of the junction left unmatched. The CDR3 has 15 amino acids. CDR3 sequence: CASSSGTGFRQPQHF. Written as DNA, the CDR3 is TGTGCCAGCAGTTCCGGGACAGGGTTTCGTCAGCCCCAGCATTTT.

In its sample, this clone was seen a few times. J is TRBJ2-7 and V is TRBV6-6; 7 nucleotides agree with TRBD1. The germline CDR1 and CDR2 sequences are MNHNY and SVGAGI (reference sequence). The CDR3 consists of 15 residues. V trimming: 0 bases; J trimming: 4 bases; junction bases outside the gene matches: 6. CDR3 protein: CASSYSVPQGYEQYF. The DNA of the CDR3 is TGTGCCAGCAGTTACTCGGTTCCACAGGGGTACGAGCAGTACTTC.

This rearrangement joins TRBV7-2 to TRBJ2-7; perhaps TRBD1 as D (6 bases). Germline lookup yields CDR1 SGHTA and CDR2 FQGNSA. The CDR3 loop spans 15 amino acids. V was trimmed by 1 base and J by 0 bases, leaving 10 bases between them. CDR3 protein: CASSLVRDISYEQYF. CDR3 coding DNA: TGTGCCAGCAGCTTAGTTCGGGACATCTCCTACGAGCAGTACTTC. Full variable domain (remainder filled in from reference TRBV7-2 and TRBJ2-7): GAGVSQSPSNKVTEKGKDVELRCDPISGHTALYWYRQSLGQGLEFLIYFQGNSAPDKSGLPSDRFSAERTGGSVSTLTIQRTQQEDSAVYLCASSLVRDISYEQYFGPGTRLTVT.

This clone occurred a few times. For the CDR3, the DNA is TGTGCCAGCACCCGACTAGCGGGGTTCTCTGGGGCCAACGTCCTGACTTTC. It yields the protein CASTRLAGFSGANVLTF. V gene TRBV27 combines with J gene TRBJ2-6, with 11 bases fitting TRBD2. Germline CDR1 reads MNHEY; CDR2 reads SMNVEV (reference sequence). The junction had 5 bases not matched to a gene; V was cut back by 7 bases and J by 0 bases. This CDR3 has 17 residues.

The chain recombines TRBV11-3 with TRBJ2-1; TRBD2 agrees at 7 bases. V lost 6 bases, J lost 4 bases, and 9 bases stayed unmatched. Germline-derived CDR1 and CDR2 are SGHNT and YENEEA. The CDR3 extends over 15 amino acids. The DNA for the CDR3 is TGTGCCAGCAGGCCTGGACTAGAACGGTACAATGAGCAGTTCTTC. This encodes CASRPGLERYNEQFF.

The chain couples TRBV12-1 to TRBJ2-7; whether TRBD2, the table's D call, matches the DNA was not checked. TRBV12-1 is assigned pseudogene status. The CDR3 runs to 12 residues. CDR3 region: CASSPGLYEQYF. CDR3 DNA: TGTGCCAGCAGCCCAGGACTTTACGAGCAGTACTTC.

This clone was seen more than once but under ten times. This chain connects TRBV7-8 to TRBJ2-7; 8 nucleotides agree with TRBD1. From germline, CDR1 is SGHVS and CDR2 FQNEAQ. CDR3 size: 17 residues. V was pared by 7 bases and J by 2 bases, with 16 bases of the junction left unmatched. Written as DNA, the CDR3 is TGTGCCAGCACCCCTAAACCCTGGGACAGGTTTCCCTACGAGCAGTACTTC. Its translation is CASTPKPWDRFPYEQYF.

V and J are TRBV6-6 and TRBJ1-2, with a weak D call TRBD1 (5 bases). This CDR3 comprises 15 residues. The V gene lost 6 bases and the J gene lost 2 bases, with 16 bases spanning the gap. The germline V gene has CDR1 MNHNY and CDR2 SVGAGI (reference sequence). CDR3 sequence: CASSPWGRANYGYTF. The DNA of the CDR3 is TGTGCCAGCAGCCCGTGGGGACGAGCGAACTATGGCTACACCTTC.

The chain employs TRBV11-3 and TRBJ1-2; D remains unclear. Germline CDR1 and CDR2: SGHNT and YENEEA. This CDR3 comprises 12 residues. With 2 bases removed from V and 1 base from J, the gap between germline ends came to 2 bases. The CDR3 coding sequence is TGTGCCAGCAGCTTACATAACTATGGCTACACCTTC. Protein sequence: CASSLHNYGYTF.

This clone is deemed medium-sized (0.01 to 0.1%). J is TRBJ1-5 and V is TRBV19; 7 nucleotides line up with TRBD1. Per germline, CDR1 LNHDA and CDR2 SQIVND (reference sequence). The V gene end was trimmed by 0 bases and the J gene end by 4 bases; junction bases not matched to a gene: 3. This CDR3 has 15 amino acids. CDR3 protein: CASSIEGQQNQPQHF. CDR3 sequence (DNA): TGTGCCAGTAGTATAGAGGGACAGCAGAATCAGCCCCAGCATTTT.

The chain carries TRBV9 and TRBJ2-3, with no clear D. This CDR3 region has 15 residues. Trimming cost V 0 bases and J 0 bases, with 8 bases left between them. Germline CDR1 reads SGDLS; CDR2 reads YYNGEE. The CDR3 nucleotides read TGTGCCAGCAGCGTAGCCCCCACGAGCACAGATACGCAGTATTTT. Residues: CASSVAPTSTDTQYF.

CDR3 in DNA: TGTGCCAGCAGCTTAGACTACACCCGAGATACGCAGTATTTT. This sequence encodes CASSLDYTRDTQYF. The rearrangement uses TRBV7-2 and TRBJ2-3; D gene uncertain. Deletions cut 1 base from V and 5 bases from J, with 10 bases between. The CDR3 sequence is 14 residues long. Germline V lookup: CDR1 SGHTA, CDR2 FQGNSA. The full variable domain, its missing parts supplied by reference TRBV7-2 and TRBJ2-3, is GAGVSQSPSNKVTEKGKDVELRCDPISGHTALYWYRQSLGQGLEFLIYFQGNSAPDKSGLPSDRFSAERTGGSVSTLTIQRTQQEDSAVYLCASSLDYTRDTQYFGPGTRLTVL.

This clone has a handful of counts. A single base is all that separates this from a far larger clone, so a read error is likely. The chain is built from TRBV4-1 and TRBJ1-4, with a tentative D call TRBD1 (5 bases). Germline V gene lookup returns CDR1 MGHRA and CDR2 YSYEKL. V was shortened by 5 bases and J by 4 bases, with 14 bases between the two germline ends. CDR3 length: 15 residues. The CDR3 nucleotides read TGCGCCAGCAGCTCCGGTGGGACGTTTAATGAAAAACTGTTTTTT. Translating gives CASSSGGTFNEKLFF.

This clone came up a few times. V usage is TRBV7-8 and J usage is TRBJ2-5, with D hard to call. This CDR3 is 13 amino acids long. Trimming pared 1 base from V and 2 bases from J, leaving 5 bases between. From germline, CDR1 is SGHVS and CDR2 FQNEAQ. CDR3 in amino acids: CASSLGFQETQYF. The CDR3 DNA sequence: TGTGCCAGCAGCTTAGGGTTTCAAGAGACCCAGTACTTC.

This clone was seen only a few times. The chain employs TRBV18 and TRBJ1-2, with 10 bases aligning to TRBD1. V shed 5 bases and J 7 bases; nucleotides not matched to a gene: 1. Looked up from germline, CDR1 is KGHSH and CDR2 is LQKENI. The CDR3 totals 12 residues. Here the CDR3 DNA reads TGTGCCAGCTCATGGGACAGGGGTGGCTACACCTTC. Residues: CASSWDRGGYTF.

To note about this clone: This sequence may be a read error, since a much larger clone differs from it by one base. The conserved phenylalanine or tryptophan normally closing the CDR3 is absent here, so this likely arose from a read error. The chain couples TRBV10-2 to TRBJ2-7, with D perhaps matching TRBD1 or TRBD2 (6 bases each). This CDR3 contains 15 residues. CDR1 and CDR2 (germline): WSHSY, SAAADI. V was cut by 4 bases and J by 2 bases, with 15 bases left in between. CDR3 residues: CASSGGAGIAYEQYC. The CDR3 nucleotides are TGCGCCAGCAGTGGGGGGGCAGGGATAGCCTACGAGCAGTACTGC.

This chain uses TRBV5-4 with TRBJ2-7; 10 nucleotides match TRBD2. This CDR3 is built from 12 residues. From germline, CDR1 is SGHNT and CDR2 YYREEE (reference sequence). The CDR3 nucleotides are TGTGGGCTAGCGGGAGCGCTGAGCGAGCAGTACTTC. Translation gives CGLAGALSEQYF. Combining the CDR3 with reference TRBV5-4 and TRBJ2-7 gives the whole variable domain ETGVTQSPTHLIKTRGQQVTLRCSSQSGHNTVSWYQQALGQGPQFIFQYYREEENGRGNFPPRFSGLQFPNYSSELNVNALELDDSALYLCGLAGALSEQYFGPGTRLTVT.

The chain has TRBV4-2 and TRBJ2-7, with 9 bases that match TRBD2. The CDR3 covers 15 residues. From germline, CDR1 is LGHNA and CDR2 YNFKEQ. V lost 3 bases to trimming and J lost 5 bases; unmatched junction nucleotides: 8. Here the CDR3 reads CASSHPELAGHEQYF. DNA for the CDR3: TGTGCCAGCAGCCATCCGGAACTAGCGGGTCACGAGCAGTACTTC.

This clone is termed medium-sized. J is TRBJ1-1 and V is TRBV7-9; D is unresolved. CDR3 size: 13 residues. CDR1 SEHNR and CDR2 FQNEAQ come from the germline V gene (reference sequence). V was pared by 5 bases and J by 3 bases, with 10 bases between. CDR3 amino acids: CASSRRRDTEAFF. CDR3 coding DNA: TGTGCCAGCAGCCGACGACGGGACACTGAAGCTTTCTTT.

The chain employs TRBV5-4 and TRBJ2-3; D remains ambiguous. Between the trimmed V and J ends, which lost 3 bases and 2 bases, there was a span of 13 bases. The CDR3 is made up of 15 amino acids. The germline CDR1 and CDR2 sequences are SGHNT and YYREEE (reference sequence). The chain's CDR3 is CASSSPGPPTDTQYF. CDR3 sequence (DNA): TGTGCCAGCAGCTCCCCTGGGCCTCCCACAGATACGCAGTATTTT. The whole variable domain, filled in from reference TRBV5-4 and TRBJ2-3, reads ETGVTQSPTHLIKTRGQQVTLRCSSQSGHNTVSWYQQALGQGPQFIFQYYREEENGRGNFPPRFSGLQFPNYSSELNVNALELDDSALYLCASSSPGPPTDTQYFGPGTRLTVL.

A word on this clone: This may be a read error: a much more frequent sequence differs by one nucleotide. V usage is TRBV9 and J usage is TRBJ1-1, with D uncertain. V was shortened by 6 bases and J by 1 base, with 16 bases between the two germline ends. From germline, CDR1 is SGDLS and CDR2 YYNGEE. The CDR3 consists of 15 residues. DNA for the CDR3: TGTGCCAGCAACGTCGTAGGATCCGGGAACACTGAAGCTTTCTTT. As protein: CASNVVGSGNTEAFF.

The V and J genes are TRBV7-3 and TRBJ2-7, with D possibly TRBD1 on 6 matching bases. The CDR3 has 15 amino acids. Germline lookup yields CDR1 SGHTA and CDR2 FQGTGA. Trimming took 5 bases from V and 2 from J, leaving 16 bases between them. The CDR3 reads CASSSPRQATYEQYF. The CDR3 DNA follows: TGTGCCAGCAGCAGCCCCCGACAGGCCACCTACGAGCAGTACTTC.

A remark on this clone: This may be a read error: a much more frequent sequence differs by one nucleotide. This specimen includes other DNA sequences encoding the same CDR3. The rearrangement uses TRBV28 and TRBJ2-5; the match to TRBD1 covers 7 bases. Germline V gives CDR1 MDHEN, CDR2 SYDVKM. This CDR3 contains 18 residues. After removal of 9 bases from V and 4 bases from J, the junction contained 23 bases not matched to a gene. Here the CDR3 DNA reads TGTGCCAGTCCCCCGACCCTAGGCGACGACAGGGCCGCAGAGACCCAGTACTTC. It specifies CASPPTLGDDRAAETQYF.

By sample share, this clone is medium-sized. This rearrangement joins TRBV7-2 to TRBJ1-3; D is unresolved. This CDR3 spans 13 amino acids. The germline V and J ends were trimmed by 3 bases and 4 bases, with 7 bases remaining between them. Germline values: CDR1 SGHTA, CDR2 FQGNSA. This chain's CDR3 is CASSLAWGNTIYF. The CDR3 coding sequence is TGTGCCAGCAGCTTGGCGTGGGGAAACACCATATATTTT.

The chain carries TRBV25-1 and TRBJ2-3, with D unclear. The ends were cut back, 2 bases at V and 1 base at J, with 4 bases in the middle. CDR3 length: 13 amino acids. The V gene's germline CDR1 is MGHDK and CDR2 SYGVNS. CDR3 nucleotide sequence: TGTGCCAGCAGTGAACCCCGCACAGATACGCAGTATTTT. This encodes CASSEPRTDTQYF.

This clone has a handful of counts. With a much larger clone just one base away, this may be a read error. The chain recombines TRBV4-1 with TRBJ2-5; TRBD1 matches 8 bases. The J call could be wrong; TRBJ2-7 is a better fit for the DNA end. Germline V lookup: CDR1 MGHRA, CDR2 YSYEKL. The CDR3 spans 16 residues. CDR3 sequence (DNA): TGCGCCAGCAGCCAAGTTTATACGGGACAGGTCTACGAGCAGTACTTC. It translates to CASSQVYTGQVYEQYF.